Each of the 24 T cell receptor beta chains below was sequenced from the same sample in a study of identical twins. TCRdb analysed the 5' RACE reads with MiXCR anew, one entry per CDR3 protein. The repertoire has about 660,000 distinct CDR3 sequences, 8.6% of them found once; the top ten carry approximately 0.89%. This sample also belongs to another study, concerning yellow fever vaccine responses in identical twins.

The sequencing sample was made of PBMCs. The origin of the receptors is a young woman in good health.

The J gene is TRBJ1-1, the V gene TRBV5-1; D is perhaps TRBD1 (5 bases). The CDR3 has 14 amino acids. V was cut by 2 bases and J by 6 bases, with 14 bases left in between. In germline, CDR1 is SGHRS, CDR2 YFSETQ. CDR3 DNA sequence: TGCGCCAGCAGCTTTGAGGGGCCGGGGGCTGAAGCTTTCTTT. This sequence encodes CASSFEGPGAEAFF.

This clonotype was found a few times. This rearrangement joins TRBV25-1 to TRBJ1-3; D unclear. The CDR3 spans 13 residues. The V end lost 5 bases, the J end lost 2 bases, and 7 bases lay between the germline ends. CDR1 and CDR2 (germline): MGHDK, SYGVNS. The DNA of the CDR3 is TGTGCCAGCAGTCAGGCCGCTGGAAACACCATATATTTT. It is translated as CASSQAAGNTIYF.

The chain uses TRBV5-6 and TRBJ1-2; maybe TRBD1 (5 bases). The CDR3 sequence is 16 residues long. Trimming cost V 3 bases and J 8 bases, with 23 bases left between them. The germline CDR1 and CDR2 sequences are SGHDT and YYEEEE. The CDR3 nucleotides read TGTGCCAGCAGCTCCGGCGGGGGTGGGGCAGGGCGCGGCTACACCTTC. The encoded protein is CASSSGGGGAGRGYTF.

In this sample, this clonotype turned up many times. The rearrangement uses TRBV20-1 and TRBJ2-3; 7 nucleotides agree with TRBD2. The V gene's germline CDR1 is DFQATT and CDR2 SNEGSKA (reference sequence). Unmatched junction bases numbered 8, after V lost 3 bases and J lost 2 bases. CDR3 length: 15 residues. The CDR3 DNA reads TGCAGTGCTAGGAGGGCGGGAGCTAACACAGATACGCAGTATTTT. Translating gives CSARRAGANTDTQYF.

This clonotype has just a few counts. The rearrangement uses TRBV7-9 and TRBJ1-4; D gene ambiguous. Trimming left V 2 bases short and J 8 bases short, with 6 bases between. Germline lookup yields CDR1 SEHNR and CDR2 FQNEAQ (reference sequence). This CDR3 contains 12 residues. CDR3 amino acids: CASSLKAEKLFF. The CDR3 DNA reads TGTGCCAGCAGCTTAAAGGCGGAAAAACTGTTTTTT.

This clonotype was detected ten times or more. The CDR3 reads CSGDMTTGPQETQYF. DNA for the CDR3: TGCAGCGGGGATATGACTACAGGACCCCAAGAGACCCAGTACTTC. The rearrangement uses TRBV29-1 and TRBJ2-5; TRBD1 or TRBD2 may be the D gene (5 bases each). The CDR3 length is 15 residues. Germline V CDR1 and CDR2: SQVTM, ANQGSEA. Trimming took 7 bases from V and 1 from J, leaving 19 bases between them.

This clonotype has only a few counts. This chain links TRBV6-5 with TRBJ2-7, with D perhaps matching TRBD1 or TRBD2 (5 bases each). Looked up from germline, CDR1 is MNHEY and CDR2 is SVGAGI. The CDR3 totals 12 residues. The V and J ends lost 8 bases and 2 bases respectively, with 10 bases between them. The CDR3 region has the DNA TGTGCCAGCCGCCGGGACGCCTACGAGCAGTACTTC. Protein: CASRRDAYEQYF.

This rearrangement joins TRBV3-1 to TRBJ2-3; weak D call: TRBD1 (5 bases). CDR3 length equals 14 residues. Trimming pared 4 bases from V and 4 bases from J, leaving 12 bases between. The germline CDR1 and CDR2 sequences are LGHDT and YNNKEL (reference sequence). The CDR3 here is CASSRLGPPDTQYF. DNA of the CDR3: TGTGCCAGCAGCCGGTTGGGGCCTCCAGATACGCAGTATTTT.

In this sample, this clonotype turned up many times. The gene calls are TRBV29-1 and TRBJ2-1, with 9 positions matching TRBD2. J was trimmed by 9 bases and V by 4 bases; bases with no gene match: 7. CDR1 and CDR2 (germline): SQVTM, ANQGSEA. This CDR3 contains 13 residues. Written as DNA, the CDR3 is TGCAGCGTTGGTGACCCTAGCGGGACTGAGCAGTTCTTC. It specifies CSVGDPSGTEQFF.

This clonotype has only a few counts. The CDR3 region is CASSRLAGGNHEQFF. CDR3 DNA: TGTGCCAGCAGCAGACTAGCGGGGGGGAACCATGAGCAGTTCTTC. The chain has TRBV7-3 and TRBJ2-1; 14 nucleotides align to TRBD2. CDR3 length equals 15 residues. Per germline, CDR1 SGHTA and CDR2 FQGTGA. Unmatched junction bases numbered 5, after V lost 5 bases and J lost 8 bases.

V is TRBV11-2 and J is TRBJ2-3, with 15 nucleotides matching TRBD2. The CDR3 is 17 residues long. J gave up 3 bases and V 4 bases, and 5 bases lay outside the gene matches. The germline CDR1 and CDR2 sequences are SGHAT and FQNNGV. The CDR3 protein is CASSSWTSGRGTDTQYF. The CDR3 bases are TGTGCCAGCAGCTCCTGGACTAGCGGGAGGGGGACAGATACGCAGTATTTT.

This clonotype was detected only a few times. V gene TRBV2 combines with J gene TRBJ2-2; D is ambiguous. The CDR3 has 15 residues. Germline V gene sequence: CDR1 SNHLY, CDR2 FYNNEI. The V and J ends lost 4 bases and 3 bases respectively, with 12 bases between them. CDR3 sequence reads: CASSVLNFYTGELFF. CDR3 coding DNA: TGTGCCAGCAGTGTCTTGAACTTTTACACCGGGGAGCTGTTTTTT.

This clonotype was picked up many times. V gene TRBV25-1 combines with J gene TRBJ1-6; D remains unclear. V was clipped by 4 bases and J by 5 bases, with 6 bases between them. In germline, CDR1 is MGHDK, CDR2 SYGVNS. This CDR3 is 13 amino acids long. CDR3 in amino acids: CASSGVNNSPLHF. The DNA for the CDR3 is TGTGCCAGCAGTGGAGTCAATAATTCACCCCTCCACTTT.

J is TRBJ1-4 and V is TRBV24-1, with D tentatively TRBD1 (6 bases). Germline loops: CDR1 KGHDR, CDR2 SFDVKD. The CDR3 contains 15 residues. Trimming pared 2 bases from V and 7 bases from J, leaving 13 bases between. CDR3: CATSDSQGGSEKLFF. In DNA form, the CDR3 reads TGTGCCACCAGTGATTCTCAAGGGGGAAGTGAAAAACTGTTTTTT.

This clonotype has just a few counts. The V and J genes are TRBV11-2 and TRBJ2-5; D call uncertain. Germline CDR1 SGHAT, CDR2 FQNNGV. V was shortened by 1 base and J by 5 bases, with 11 bases between the two germline ends. This CDR3 is built from 14 residues. The CDR3 protein is CASSLALTGETQYF. The CDR3 DNA sequence: TGTGCCAGCAGCTTAGCTCTCACCGGGGAGACCCAGTACTTC.

The chain joins TRBV14 to TRBJ2-1; D is possibly TRBD1 (6 bases). V was shortened by 1 base and J by 10 bases, with 11 bases between the two germline ends. CDR1 SGHDN and CDR2 FVKESK come from the germline V gene. The CDR3 is 13 amino acids. CDR3 nucleotides: TGTGCCAGCAGCCAAGTAGATGGACAGGAGCAGTTCTTC. Translation gives CASSQVDGQEQFF.

This clonotype was counted many times. This rearrangement joins TRBV12-3 or TRBV12-4 to TRBJ1-4; no firm D call. With 4 bases removed from V and 0 bases from J, the gap between germline ends came to 12 bases. The CDR3 is 16 amino acids. CDR3 loop: CASSSPTRTTNEKLFF. The CDR3 DNA reads TGTGCCAGCAGTTCCCCGACAAGGACAACTAATGAAAAACTGTTTTTT.

This clonotype was observed many times. The chain couples TRBV4-1 to TRBJ2-1, with 10 bases identical to TRBD2. Germline V gene sequence: CDR1 MGHRA, CDR2 YSYEKL. The CDR3 consists of 16 residues. V trimming: 3 bases; J trimming: 6 bases; junction bases outside the gene matches: 8. This chain's CDR3 is CASSQPTSGTRNEQFF. For the CDR3, the DNA is TGCGCCAGCAGCCAGCCTACTAGCGGGACCCGCAATGAGCAGTTCTTC.

V usage is TRBV3-1 and J usage is TRBJ2-7, with TRBD2 identical over 8 bases. The germline CDR1 and CDR2 sequences are LGHDT and YNNKEL (reference sequence). The length of the CDR3 is 16 residues. V shed 1 base and J 1 base; nucleotides not matched to a gene: 6. The CDR3 bases are TGTGCCAGCAGCCAAGTCATGAGCGGGGGATCCTACGAGCAGTACTTC. Its translation is CASSQVMSGGSYEQYF.

In its sample, this clonotype was seen a few times. The genes are TRBV28 and TRBJ2-7; possibly TRBD1 for D (5 bases). Trimming pared 5 bases from V and 6 bases from J, leaving 14 bases between. Germline CDR1 and CDR2: MDHEN and SYDVKM. The CDR3 length is 13 residues. The CDR3 protein is CASSQQPGFEQYF. In nucleotides, the CDR3 is TGTGCCAGCAGTCAACAGCCAGGGTTCGAGCAGTACTTC.

This clonotype turned up a few times. The chain is built from TRBV5-1 and TRBJ2-5; D possibly uses TRBD1 or TRBD2 (5 bases each). Germline CDR1 reads SGHRS; CDR2 reads YFSETQ. V was cut by 5 bases and J by 4 bases, with 15 bases left in between. The CDR3 consists of 14 residues. CDR3 nucleotide sequence: TGCGCCAGCAGGTCCGGGGCCCGGGGAGAGACCCAGTACTTC. This codes for CASRSGARGETQYF.

In its sample, this clonotype was seen a few times. The rearrangement uses TRBV28 and TRBJ2-7, with TRBD1 as a possible D gene (5 bases). Between the trimmed V and J ends, which lost 10 bases and 5 bases, there was a span of 18 bases. Looked up from germline, CDR1 is MDHEN and CDR2 is SYDVKM. The CDR3 spans 13 residues. CDR3: CATLRPREHEQYF. CDR3 sequence (DNA): TGTGCCACCCTAAGGCCCAGGGAACACGAGCAGTACTTC.

This clonotype has more than one count but fewer than ten. The chain recombines TRBV29-1 with TRBJ2-3, with TRBD1 identical over 7 bases. Germline assignment: CDR1 SQVTM and CDR2 ANQGSEA. V lost 6 bases and J lost 4; bases outside the gene matches: 4. The CDR3 extends over 12 amino acids. CDR3 protein: CSVVTGADTQYF. CDR3 sequence (DNA): TGCAGCGTCGTAACAGGGGCAGATACGCAGTATTTT.

Comments on this clonotype: Since a much larger clone is just one base distant, this may be a read error. The chain is built from TRBV27 and TRBJ2-2, with D hard to call. From germline, CDR1 is MNHEY and CDR2 SMNVEV (reference sequence). Trimming took off 9 bases at V and 5 bases at J, with 7 bases between the two ends. The CDR3 covers 11 residues. CDR3 coding DNA: TGTGCCAGAAGTGTAACCGGGGAGCTGTTTTTT. It translates to CARSVTGELFF.